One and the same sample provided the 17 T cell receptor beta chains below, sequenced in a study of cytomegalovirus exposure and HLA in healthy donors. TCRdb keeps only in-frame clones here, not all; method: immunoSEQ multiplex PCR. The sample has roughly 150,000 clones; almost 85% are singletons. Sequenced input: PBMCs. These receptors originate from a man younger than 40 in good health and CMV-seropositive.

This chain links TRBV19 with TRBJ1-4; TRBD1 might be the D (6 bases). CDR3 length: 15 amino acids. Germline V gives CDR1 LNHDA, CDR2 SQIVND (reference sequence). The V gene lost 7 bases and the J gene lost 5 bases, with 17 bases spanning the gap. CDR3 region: CASNPTRQGNEKLFF. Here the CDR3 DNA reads TGTGCCAGTAACCCGACTCGGCAGGGGAATGAAAAACTGTTTTTT.

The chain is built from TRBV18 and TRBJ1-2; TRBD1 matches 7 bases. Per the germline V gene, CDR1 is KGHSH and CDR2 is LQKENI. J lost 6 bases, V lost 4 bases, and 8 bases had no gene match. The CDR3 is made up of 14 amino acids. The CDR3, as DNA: TGTGCCAGCTCACGCCGACAGGGTGAGGATGGCTACACCTTC. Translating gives CASSRRQGEDGYTF.

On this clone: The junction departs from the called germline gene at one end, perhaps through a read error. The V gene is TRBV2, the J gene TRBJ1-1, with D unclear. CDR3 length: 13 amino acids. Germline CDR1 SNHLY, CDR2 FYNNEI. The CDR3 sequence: CASSDEVKSDAFF. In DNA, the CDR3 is TGTGCCAGCAGTGATGAGGTGAAATCTGATGCTTTCTTT. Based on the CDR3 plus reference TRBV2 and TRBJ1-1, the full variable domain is EPEVTQTPSHQVTQMGQEVILRCVPISNHLYFYWYRQILGQKVEFLVSFYNNEISEKSEIFDDQFSVERPDGSNFTLKIRSTKLEDSAMYFCASSDEVKSDAFFGQGTRLTVV.

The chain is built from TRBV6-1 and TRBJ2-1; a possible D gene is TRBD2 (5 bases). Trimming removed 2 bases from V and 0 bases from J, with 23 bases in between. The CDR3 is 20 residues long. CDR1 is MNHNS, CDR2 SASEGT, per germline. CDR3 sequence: CASSELNIQEAGASYNEQFF. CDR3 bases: TGTGCCAGCAGTGAACTTAATATCCAGGAGGCAGGCGCCTCCTACAATGAGCAGTTCTTC.

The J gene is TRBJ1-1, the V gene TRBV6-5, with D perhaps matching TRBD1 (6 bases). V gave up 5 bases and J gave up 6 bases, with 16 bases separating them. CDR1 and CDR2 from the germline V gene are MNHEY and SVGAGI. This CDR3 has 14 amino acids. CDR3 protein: CASSVTGIFSEAFF. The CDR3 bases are TGTGCCAGCAGTGTGACAGGAATATTCTCTGAAGCTTTCTTT.

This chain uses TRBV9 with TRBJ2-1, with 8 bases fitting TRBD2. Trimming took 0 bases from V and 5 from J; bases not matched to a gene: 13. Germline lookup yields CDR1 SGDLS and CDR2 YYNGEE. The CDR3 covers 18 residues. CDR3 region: CASSVGLSGGVEHNEQFF. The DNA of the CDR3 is TGTGCCAGCAGCGTAGGTTTGTCGGGAGGGGTTGAGCACAATGAGCAGTTCTTC.

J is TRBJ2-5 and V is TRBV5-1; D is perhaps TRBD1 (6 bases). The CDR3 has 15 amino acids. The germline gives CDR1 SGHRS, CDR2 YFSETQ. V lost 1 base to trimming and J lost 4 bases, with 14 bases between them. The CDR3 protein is CASSLWDQGRETQYF. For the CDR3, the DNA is TGCGCCAGCAGCTTGTGGGACCAGGGGCGAGAGACCCAGTACTTC.

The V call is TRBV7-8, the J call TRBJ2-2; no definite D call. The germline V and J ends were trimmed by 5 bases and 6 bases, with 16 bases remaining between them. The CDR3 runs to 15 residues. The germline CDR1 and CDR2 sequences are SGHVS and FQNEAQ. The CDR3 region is CASSHTRLSPGELFF. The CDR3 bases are TGTGCCAGCAGCCATACGAGACTGTCCCCCGGGGAGCTGTTTTTT.

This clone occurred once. DNA of the CDR3: TGTGCCAGCAGGGCTAGGGGGCCCGGGGAGCTGTTTTTT. Its protein product is CASRARGPGELFF. The chain recombines TRBV14 with TRBJ2-2; 7 bases map to TRBD1. V shed 6 bases, J shed 6 bases, and the junction held 4 bases outside the gene matches. This CDR3 is built from 13 residues. Germline V gives CDR1 SGHDN, CDR2 FVKESK.

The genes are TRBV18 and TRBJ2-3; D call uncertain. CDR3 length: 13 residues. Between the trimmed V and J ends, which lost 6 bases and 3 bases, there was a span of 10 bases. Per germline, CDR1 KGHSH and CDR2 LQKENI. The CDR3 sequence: CASSLFTTDTQYF. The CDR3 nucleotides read TGTGCCAGCTCTCTCTTCACTACAGATACGCAGTATTTT. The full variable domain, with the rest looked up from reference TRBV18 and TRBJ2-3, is NAGVMQNPRHLVRRRGQEARLRCSPMKGHSHVYWYRQLPEEGLKFMVYLQKENIIDESGMPKERFSAEFPKEGPSILRIQQVVRGDSAAYFCASSLFTTDTQYFGPGTRLTVL.

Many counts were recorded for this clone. The CDR3 DNA sequence: TGTGCCAGCAGTGATAGCGGGGGGGCCGATACGCAGTATTTT. As protein: CASSDSGGADTQYF. The rearrangement links TRBV6-1 to TRBJ2-3; 11 nucleotides match TRBD2. J lost 6 bases, V lost 3 bases, and 2 bases had no gene match. The CDR3 extends over 14 amino acids. Germline V gene data show CDR1 as MNHNS and CDR2 as SASEGT.

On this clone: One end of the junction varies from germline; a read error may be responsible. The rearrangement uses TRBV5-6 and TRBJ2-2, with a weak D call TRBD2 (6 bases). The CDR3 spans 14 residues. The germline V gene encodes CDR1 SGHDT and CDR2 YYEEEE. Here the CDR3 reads CATSRLANTGELFF. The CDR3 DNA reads TGTGCCACCAGCCGACTAGCGAACACCGGGGAGCTGTTTTTT. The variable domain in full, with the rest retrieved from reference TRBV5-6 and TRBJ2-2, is DAGVTQSPTHLIKTRGQQVTLRCSPKSGHDTVSWYQQALGQGPQFIFQYYEEEERQRGNFPDRFSGHQFPNYSSELNVNALLLGDSALYLCATSRLANTGELFFGEGSRLTVL.

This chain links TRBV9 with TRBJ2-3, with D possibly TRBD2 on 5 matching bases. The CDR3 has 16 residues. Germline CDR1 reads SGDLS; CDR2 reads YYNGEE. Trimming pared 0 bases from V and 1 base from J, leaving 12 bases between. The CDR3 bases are TGTGCCAGCAGCGTAGATTCGGGAACGGGCACAGATACGCAGTATTTT. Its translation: CASSVDSGTGTDTQYF. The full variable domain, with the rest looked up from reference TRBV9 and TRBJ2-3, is DSGVTQTPKHLITATGQRVTLRCSPRSGDLSVYWYQQSLDQGLQFLIQYYNGEERAKGNILERFSAQQFPDLHSELNLSSLELGDSALYFCASSVDSGTGTDTQYFGPGTRLTVL.

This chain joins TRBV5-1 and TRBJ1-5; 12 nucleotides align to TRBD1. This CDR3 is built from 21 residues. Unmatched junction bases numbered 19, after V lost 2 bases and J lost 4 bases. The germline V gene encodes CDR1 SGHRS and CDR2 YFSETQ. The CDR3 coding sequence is TGCGCCAGCAGCTTCTTAAATGGGTACCGGGACAGGGGGCGTATGAATCAGCCCCAGCATTTT. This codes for CASSFLNGYRDRGRMNQPQHF.

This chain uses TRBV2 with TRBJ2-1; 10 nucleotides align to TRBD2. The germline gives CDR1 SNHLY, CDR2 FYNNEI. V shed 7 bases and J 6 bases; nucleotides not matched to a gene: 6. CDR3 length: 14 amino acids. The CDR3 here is CASTLAGVSNEQFF. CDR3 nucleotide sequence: TGTGCCAGCACGCTAGCGGGAGTATCCAATGAGCAGTTCTTC. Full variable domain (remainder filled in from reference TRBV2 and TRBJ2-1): EPEVTQTPSHQVTQMGQEVILRCVPISNHLYFYWYRQILGQKVEFLVSFYNNEISEKSEIFDDQFSVERPDGSNFTLKIRSTKLEDSAMYFCASTLAGVSNEQFFGPGTRLTVL.

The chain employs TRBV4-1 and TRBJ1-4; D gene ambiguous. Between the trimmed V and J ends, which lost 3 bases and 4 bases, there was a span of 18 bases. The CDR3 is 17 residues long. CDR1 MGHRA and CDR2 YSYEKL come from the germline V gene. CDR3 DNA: TGCGCCAGCAGCCAGGGAAGAGGAGGGAATCGTAATGAAAAACTGTTTTTT. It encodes CASSQGRGGNRNEKLFF.

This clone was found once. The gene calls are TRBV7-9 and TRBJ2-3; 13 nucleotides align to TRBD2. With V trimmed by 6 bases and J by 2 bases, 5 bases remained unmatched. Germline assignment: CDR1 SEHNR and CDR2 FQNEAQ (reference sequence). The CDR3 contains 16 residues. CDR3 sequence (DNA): TGTGCCAGCAGTCCTACTAGCGGGAGGGACACAGATACGCAGTATTTT. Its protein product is CASSPTSGRDTDTQYF.